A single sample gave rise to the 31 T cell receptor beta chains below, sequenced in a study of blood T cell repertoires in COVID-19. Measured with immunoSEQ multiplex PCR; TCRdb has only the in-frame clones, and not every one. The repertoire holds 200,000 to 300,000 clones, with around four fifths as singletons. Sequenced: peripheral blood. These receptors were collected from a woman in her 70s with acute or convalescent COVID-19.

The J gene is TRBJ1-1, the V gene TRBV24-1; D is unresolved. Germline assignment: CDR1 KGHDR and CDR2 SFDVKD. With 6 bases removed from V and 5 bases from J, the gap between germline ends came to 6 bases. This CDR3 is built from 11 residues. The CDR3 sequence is CATSSRTEAFF. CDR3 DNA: TGTGCCACCAGTTCGAGAACTGAAGCTTTCTTT.

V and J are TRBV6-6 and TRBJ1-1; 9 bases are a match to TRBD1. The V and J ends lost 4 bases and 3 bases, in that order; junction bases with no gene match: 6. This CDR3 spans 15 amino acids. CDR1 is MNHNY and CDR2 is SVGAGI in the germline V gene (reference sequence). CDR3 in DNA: TGTGCCAGCAGTTTCGGACAGGGGCAGGACACTGAAGCTTTCTTT. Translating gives CASSFGQGQDTEAFF.

The CDR3 coding sequence is TGCAGTGCCAGTTGGGTAGCGGGGGGAGAGACCCAGTACTTC. Its translation: CSASWVAGGETQYF. The chain recombines TRBV20-1 with TRBJ2-5; the match to TRBD2 covers 10 bases. This CDR3 has 14 residues. Trimming took 6 bases from V and 4 from J; bases not matched to a gene: 8. CDR1 is DFQATT, CDR2 SNEGSKA, per germline (reference sequence).

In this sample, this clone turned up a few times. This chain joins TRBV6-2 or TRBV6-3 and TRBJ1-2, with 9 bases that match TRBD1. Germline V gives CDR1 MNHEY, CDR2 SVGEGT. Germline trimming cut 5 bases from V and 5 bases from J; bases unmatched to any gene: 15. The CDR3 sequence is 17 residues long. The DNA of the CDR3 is TGTGCCAGCAGTCCCCTCGGGAGAACGACAGGGGGGTATGGCTACACCTTC. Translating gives CASSPLGRTTGGYGYTF.

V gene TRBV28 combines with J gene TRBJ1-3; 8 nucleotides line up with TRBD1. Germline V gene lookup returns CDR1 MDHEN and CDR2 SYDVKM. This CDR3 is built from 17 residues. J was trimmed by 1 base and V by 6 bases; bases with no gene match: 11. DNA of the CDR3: TGTGCCAGCAGACCGGGACAGGCGTTAAGGTCTGGAAACACCATATATTTT. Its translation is CASRPGQALRSGNTIYF.

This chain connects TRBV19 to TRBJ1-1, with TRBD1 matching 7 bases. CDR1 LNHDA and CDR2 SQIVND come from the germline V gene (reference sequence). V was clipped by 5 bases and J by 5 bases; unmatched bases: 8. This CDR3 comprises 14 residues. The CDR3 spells CASSAGQYRTEAFF. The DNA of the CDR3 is TGTGCCAGTAGTGCGGGACAGTACAGGACTGAAGCTTTCTTT.

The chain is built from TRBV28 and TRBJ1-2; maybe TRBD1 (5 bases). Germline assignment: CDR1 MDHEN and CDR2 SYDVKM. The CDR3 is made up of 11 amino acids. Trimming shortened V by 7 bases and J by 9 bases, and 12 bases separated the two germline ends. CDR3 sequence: CASNVKGSYTF. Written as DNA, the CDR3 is TGTGCCAGCAACGTTAAGGGGAGCTACACCTTC.

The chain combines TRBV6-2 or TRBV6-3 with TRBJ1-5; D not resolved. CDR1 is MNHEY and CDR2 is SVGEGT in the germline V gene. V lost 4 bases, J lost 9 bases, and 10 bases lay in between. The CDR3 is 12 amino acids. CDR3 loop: CASSSVPGPQHF. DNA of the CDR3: TGTGCCAGCAGTTCGGTCCCCGGGCCCCAGCATTTT.

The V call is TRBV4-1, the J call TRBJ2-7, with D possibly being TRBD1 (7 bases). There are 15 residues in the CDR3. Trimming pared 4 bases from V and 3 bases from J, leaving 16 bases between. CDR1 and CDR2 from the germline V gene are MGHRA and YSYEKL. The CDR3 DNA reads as TGCGCCAGCAGCCTCGCGGGACAGACGCACTACGAGCAGTACTTC. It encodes CASSLAGQTHYEQYF.

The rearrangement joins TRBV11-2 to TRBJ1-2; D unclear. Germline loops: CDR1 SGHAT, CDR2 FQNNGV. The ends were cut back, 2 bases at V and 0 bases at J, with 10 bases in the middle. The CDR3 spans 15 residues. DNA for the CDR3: TGTGCCAGCAGCTTACAGGCGTTTACTAACTATGGCTACACCTTC. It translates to CASSLQAFTNYGYTF.

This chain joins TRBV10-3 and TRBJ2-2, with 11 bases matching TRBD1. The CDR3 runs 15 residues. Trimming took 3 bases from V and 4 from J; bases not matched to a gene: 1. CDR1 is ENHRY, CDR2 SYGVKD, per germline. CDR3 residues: CAISDGQGATGELFF. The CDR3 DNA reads TGTGCCATCAGTGACGGACAGGGGGCCACCGGGGAGCTGTTTTTT.

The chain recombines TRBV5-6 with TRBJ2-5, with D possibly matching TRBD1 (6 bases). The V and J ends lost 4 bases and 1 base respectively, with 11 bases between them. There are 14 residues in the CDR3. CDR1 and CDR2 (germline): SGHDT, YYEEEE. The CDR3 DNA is TGTGCCAGCAGCGAAGACAGGTTCCAAGAGACCCAGTACTTC. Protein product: CASSEDRFQETQYF.

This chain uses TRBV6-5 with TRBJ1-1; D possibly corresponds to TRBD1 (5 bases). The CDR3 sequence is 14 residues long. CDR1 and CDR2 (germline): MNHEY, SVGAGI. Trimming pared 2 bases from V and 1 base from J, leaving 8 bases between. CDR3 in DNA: TGTGCCAGCAGTTACGGGGGGACGAACACTGAAGCTTTCTTT. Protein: CASSYGGTNTEAFF.

CDR3 amino acids: CASSLGLAGTYNEQFF. CDR3 DNA sequence: TGTGCCAGCAGCTTGGGACTAGCGGGTACCTACAATGAGCAGTTCTTC. This chain connects TRBV3-1 (or the pseudogene TRBV3-2) to TRBJ2-1; 12 bases match TRBD2. Germline values: CDR1 LGHDT, CDR2 YNNKEL (reference sequence). This CDR3 comprises 16 residues. The V segment lost 5 bases and the J segment 2 bases; nucleotides outside the gene matches: 4.

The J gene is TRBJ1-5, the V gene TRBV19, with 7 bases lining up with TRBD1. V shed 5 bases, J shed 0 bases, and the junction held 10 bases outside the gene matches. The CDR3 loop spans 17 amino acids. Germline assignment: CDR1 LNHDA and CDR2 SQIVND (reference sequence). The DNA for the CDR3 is TGTGCCAGTAGTCTAACAGGGGCAACCCATAGCAATCAGCCCCAGCATTTT. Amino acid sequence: CASSLTGATHSNQPQHF.

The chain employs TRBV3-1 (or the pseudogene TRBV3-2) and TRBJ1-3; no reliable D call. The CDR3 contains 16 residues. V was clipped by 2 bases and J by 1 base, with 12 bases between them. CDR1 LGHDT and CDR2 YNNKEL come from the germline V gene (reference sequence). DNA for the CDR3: TGTGCCAGCAGCCAATTATCGGGTCGGTCTGGAAACACCATATATTTT. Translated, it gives CASSQLSGRSGNTIYF.

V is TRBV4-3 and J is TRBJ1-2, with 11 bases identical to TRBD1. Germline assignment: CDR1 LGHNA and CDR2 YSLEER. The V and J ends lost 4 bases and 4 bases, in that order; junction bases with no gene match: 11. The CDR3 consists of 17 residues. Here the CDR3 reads CASSRDGQGAQGYGYTF. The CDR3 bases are TGCGCCAGCAGCCGAGACGGACAGGGGGCGCAAGGCTATGGCTACACCTTC.

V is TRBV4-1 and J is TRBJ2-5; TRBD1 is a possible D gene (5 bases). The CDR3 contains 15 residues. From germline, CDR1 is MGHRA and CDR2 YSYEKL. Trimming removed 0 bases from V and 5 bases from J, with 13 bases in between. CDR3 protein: CASSQEAREAETQYF. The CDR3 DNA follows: TGCGCCAGCAGCCAAGAGGCCAGGGAAGCCGAGACCCAGTACTTC.

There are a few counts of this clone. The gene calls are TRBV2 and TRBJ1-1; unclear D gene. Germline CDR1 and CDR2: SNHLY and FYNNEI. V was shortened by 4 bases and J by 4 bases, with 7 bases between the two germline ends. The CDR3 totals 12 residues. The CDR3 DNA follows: TGTGCCAGCAGTGGTGACACCACTGAAGCTTTCTTT. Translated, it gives CASSGDTTEAFF.

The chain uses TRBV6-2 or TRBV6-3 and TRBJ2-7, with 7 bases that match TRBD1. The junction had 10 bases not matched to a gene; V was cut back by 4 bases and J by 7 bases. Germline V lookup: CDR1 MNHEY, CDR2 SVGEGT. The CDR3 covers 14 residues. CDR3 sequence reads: CASSSDRDPREQYF. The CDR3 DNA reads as TGTGCCAGCAGTTCCGACAGGGACCCTCGGGAGCAGTACTTC.

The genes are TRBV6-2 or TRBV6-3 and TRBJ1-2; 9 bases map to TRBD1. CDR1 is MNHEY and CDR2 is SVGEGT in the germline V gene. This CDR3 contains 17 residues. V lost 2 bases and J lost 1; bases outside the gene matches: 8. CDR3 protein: CASSYQGTGNHNYGYTF. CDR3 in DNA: TGTGCCAGCAGTTACCAGGGGACAGGGAATCATAACTATGGCTACACCTTC.

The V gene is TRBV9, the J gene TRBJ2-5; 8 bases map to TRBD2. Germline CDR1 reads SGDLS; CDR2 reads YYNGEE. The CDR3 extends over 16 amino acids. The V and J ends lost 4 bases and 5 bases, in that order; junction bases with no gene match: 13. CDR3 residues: CASSPQEVAGRETQYF. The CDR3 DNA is TGTGCCAGCAGCCCTCAGGAGGTAGCGGGGAGGGAGACCCAGTACTTC.

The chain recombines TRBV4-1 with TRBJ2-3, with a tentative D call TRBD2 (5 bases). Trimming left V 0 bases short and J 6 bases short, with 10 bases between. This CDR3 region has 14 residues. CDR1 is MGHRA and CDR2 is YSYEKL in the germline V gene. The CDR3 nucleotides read TGCGCCAGCAGCCAAGATTCGGGGATGGATACGCAGTATTTT. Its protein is CASSQDSGMDTQYF.

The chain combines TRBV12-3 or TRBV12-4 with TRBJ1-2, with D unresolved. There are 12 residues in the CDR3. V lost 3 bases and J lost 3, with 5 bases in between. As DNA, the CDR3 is TGTGCCAGCAGTTTGGCATACTATGGCTACACCTTC. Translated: CASSLAYYGYTF.

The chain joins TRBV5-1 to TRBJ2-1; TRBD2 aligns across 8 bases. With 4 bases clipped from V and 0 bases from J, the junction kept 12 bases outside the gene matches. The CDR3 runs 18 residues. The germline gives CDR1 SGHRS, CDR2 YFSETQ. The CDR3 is CASSTPLLAGSSYNEQFF. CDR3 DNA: TGCGCCAGCAGCACGCCTCTATTAGCGGGGAGCTCCTACAATGAGCAGTTCTTC.

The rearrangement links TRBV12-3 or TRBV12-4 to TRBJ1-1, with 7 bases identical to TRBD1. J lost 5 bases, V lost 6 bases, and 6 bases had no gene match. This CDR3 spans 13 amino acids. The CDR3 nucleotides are TGTGCCAGCAGCTGGGGACAGTTTACTGAAGCTTTCTTT. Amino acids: CASSWGQFTEAFF.

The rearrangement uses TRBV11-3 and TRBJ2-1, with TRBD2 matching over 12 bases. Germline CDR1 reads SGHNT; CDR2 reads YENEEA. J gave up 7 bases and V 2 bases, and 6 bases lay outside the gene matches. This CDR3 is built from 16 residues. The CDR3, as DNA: TGTGCCAGCAGCTTATCTAGCGGGGGGGCCTTTAATGAGCAGTTCTTC. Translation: CASSLSSGGAFNEQFF.

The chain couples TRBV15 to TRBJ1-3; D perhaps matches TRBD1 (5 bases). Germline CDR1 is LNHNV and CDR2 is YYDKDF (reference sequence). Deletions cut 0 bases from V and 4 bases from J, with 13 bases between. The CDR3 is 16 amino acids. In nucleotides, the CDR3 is TGTGCCACCAGCAGAGATACAGGTTTGCTCGGAAACACCATATATTTT. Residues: CATSRDTGLLGNTIYF.

DNA for the CDR3: TGCGCCAGCAGCCCGACCGGGACTAGCGGGGGCCTCAATGAGCAGTTCTTC. As protein: CASSPTGTSGGLNEQFF. V and J are TRBV5-1 and TRBJ2-1; 14 bases are shared with TRBD2. J was trimmed by 6 bases and V by 4 bases; bases with no gene match: 9. The CDR3 spans 17 residues. Germline V gene data show CDR1 as SGHRS and CDR2 as YFSETQ.

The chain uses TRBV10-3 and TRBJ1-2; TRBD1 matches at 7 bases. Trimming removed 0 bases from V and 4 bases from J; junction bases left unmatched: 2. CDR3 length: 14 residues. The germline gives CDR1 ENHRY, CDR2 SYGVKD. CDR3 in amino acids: CAISESQGTYGYTF. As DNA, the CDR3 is TGTGCCATCAGTGAGTCACAGGGGACCTATGGCTACACCTTC.

In nucleotides, the CDR3 is TGTGCCAGCAGACGACAGGGGGCAACTAATGAAAAACTGTTTTTT. Its protein product is CASRRQGATNEKLFF. The genes are TRBV6-5 and TRBJ1-4, with 9 bases aligning to TRBD1. The V segment lost 6 bases and the J segment 0 bases; nucleotides outside the gene matches: 2. Germline CDR1 MNHEY, CDR2 SVGAGI. The CDR3 extends over 15 amino acids.